A selection of T cell receptor beta chains follows, all from one sample in a study of T cell repertoires and HLA-DP antigens. TCRdb's table, derived via immunoSEQ multiplex PCR, lists solely in-frame clones and lacks some. The sample has some 89,000 clones, around nine tenths seen once. Their cognate antigens are unknown. The sample taken for sequencing was CD4+ T cells from PBMCs. The receptor set was obtained from a man aged 50 or older in good health and CMV-seronegative. Both conserved end residues are part of each CDR3. The D gene is left open where the match is weak. The size field is filled for only some rows; it gives once, few, many or a size class.

V: TRBV2
size: -
J: TRBJ1-5
D: -
CDR3: CASSEWTSLSNQPQHF
DNA: TGTGCCAGCAGTGAATGGACATCCCTTAGCAATCAGCCCCAGCATTTT

V: TRBV27
size: -
J: TRBJ2-1
D: -
CDR3: CASSFRTYNEQFF
DNA: TGTGCCAGCAGTTTTCGGACCTACAATGAGCAGTTCTTC

V: TRBV6-5
size: once
J: TRBJ2-7
D: -
CDR3: CASSYSAGPGGDEQYF
DNA: TGTGCCAGCAGTTACTCGGCAGGACCGGGCGGGGACGAGCAGTACTTC

V: TRBV5-1
size: -
J: TRBJ2-5
D: TRBD1
CDR3: CASSRTGDYQETQYF
DNA: TGCGCCAGCAGCAGGACAGGGGACTACCAAGAGACCCAGTACTTC

V: TRBV9
size: -
J: TRBJ1-3
D: -
CDR3: CASSVATGGTGNTIYF
DNA: TGTGCCAGCAGCGTAGCTACGGGAGGAACCGGAAACACCATATATTTT

V: TRBV7-2
size: -
J: TRBJ2-7
D: TRBD1
CDR3: CASSSPGQGAHEQYF
DNA: TGTGCCAGCAGCTCGCCGGGACAGGGGGCCCACGAGCAGTACTTC

V: TRBV7-9
size: -
J: TRBJ1-5
D: -
CDR3: CASSLEGGNQPQHF
DNA: TGTGCCAGCAGCTTAGAGGGCGGCAATCAGCCCCAGCATTTT

V: TRBV29-1
size: -
J: TRBJ2-1
D: TRBD1
CDR3: CSVDDRGDEQFF
DNA: TGCAGCGTCGATGACAGGGGTGATGAGCAGTTCTTC

V: TRBV5-1
size: -
J: TRBJ2-5
D: TRBD2
CDR3: CASSLGLAGRQETQYF
DNA: TGCGCCAGCAGCCTGGGACTAGCGGGGAGGCAAGAGACCCAGTACTTC

V: TRBV10-2
size: -
J: TRBJ2-5
D: -
CDR3: CASRGAGSGETQYF
DNA: TGCGCCAGCAGAGGAGCAGGGTCAGGAGAGACCCAGTACTTC

V: TRBV5-4
size: few
J: TRBJ1-2
D: -
CDR3: CASSLRQNYGYTF
DNA: TGTGCCAGCAGCTTGCGGCAGAACTATGGCTACACCTTC

V: TRBV11-2
size: -
J: TRBJ2-7
D: -
CDR3: CASSPALGSASEQYF
DNA: TGTGCCAGCAGCCCCGCCCTTGGCTCGGCATCCGAGCAGTACTTC

V: TRBV28
size: -
J: TRBJ2-1
D: -
CDR3: CSSLSYNEQFF
DNA: TGCTCTTCCCTTTCCTACAATGAGCAGTTCTTC

V: TRBV11-2
size: once
J: TRBJ2-6
D: -
CDR3: CASSLTASGANVLTF
DNA: TGTGCCAGCAGCTTAACAGCCTCTGGGGCCAACGTCCTGACTTTC

V: TRBV5-1
size: -
J: TRBJ2-3
D: -
CDR3: CASSLSARTSTDTQYF
DNA: TGCGCCAGCAGCCTGAGCGCTCGTACTAGCACAGATACGCAGTATTTT

V: TRBV11-1
size: -
J: TRBJ1-1
D: -
CDR3: CASSQIDGRGSWTEAFF
DNA: TGTGCCAGCAGCCAAATAGACGGCAGGGGAAGTTGGACTGAAGCTTTCTTT

V: TRBV5-1
size: -
J: TRBJ2-3
D: TRBD1
CDR3: CASSSGTGADTQYF
DNA: TGCGCCAGCAGCTCCGGGACAGGGGCTGATACGCAGTATTTT

V: TRBV18
size: -
J: TRBJ1-3
D: TRBD1
CDR3: CASSPQTGRSSGNTIYF
DNA: TGTGCCAGCTCACCACAGACAGGGCGGTCCTCTGGAAACACCATATATTTT

V: TRBV19
size: -
J: TRBJ1-1
D: TRBD1
CDR3: CASSGGDRVDTEAFF
DNA: TGTGCCAGTAGTGGAGGGGACAGGGTCGACACTGAAGCTTTCTTT

V: TRBV25-1
size: -
J: TRBJ2-1
D: -
CDR3: CASKGVGDNEQFF
DNA: TGTGCCAGCAAGGGAGTAGGGGACAATGAGCAGTTCTTC

V: TRBV7-2
size: -
J: TRBJ2-5
D: -
CDR3: CASSHDLLQTQYF
DNA: TGTGCCAGCAGCCACGACCTACTACAGACCCAGTACTTC

V: TRBV5-4
size: -
J: TRBJ2-5
D: -
CDR3: CASSLSLEGGGETQYF
DNA: TGTGCCAGCAGCTTGTCTCTAGAGGGGGGGGGAGAGACCCAGTACTTC

V: TRBV6-5
size: -
J: TRBJ1-1
D: -
CDR3: CASVGRAEAFF
DNA: TGTGCCAGCGTCGGGAGGGCTGAAGCTTTCTTT

V: TRBV5-6
size: -
J: TRBJ2-3
D: -
CDR3: CASSFRSSTDTQYF
DNA: TGTGCCAGCAGCTTCCGGTCGAGCACAGATACGCAGTATTTT

V: TRBV2
size: -
J: TRBJ2-3
D: -
CDR3: CASIPDGPSTDTQYF
DNA: TGTGCCAGCATCCCAGATGGGCCTAGCACAGATACGCAGTATTTT

V: TRBV2
size: -
J: TRBJ1-1
D: -
CDR3: CASSRTGMNTEAFF
DNA: TGTGCCAGCAGTCGGACCGGAATGAACACTGAAGCTTTCTTT

V: TRBV28
size: -
J: TRBJ2-2
D: TRBD1
CDR3: CASRDRGARTGELFF
DNA: TGTGCCAGTAGGGACAGGGGGGCGAGGACCGGGGAGCTGTTTTTT

V: TRBV7-9
size: -
J: TRBJ1-2
D: -
CDR3: CASSPSYGYTF
DNA: TGTGCCAGCAGCCCCTCCTATGGCTACACCTTC

V: TRBV7-9
size: once
J: TRBJ2-5
D: -
CDR3: CASSPGLQETQYF
DNA: TGTGCCAGCAGCCCAGGGCTCCAAGAGACCCAGTACTTC

V: TRBV12-2
size: -
J: TRBJ2-7
D: -
CDR3: CASRLGERQTSPNEQYF
DNA: TGTGCAAGTCGCTTGGGGGAGCGACAAACCTCACCTAACGAGCAGTACTTC

V: TRBV29-1
size: -
J: TRBJ2-6
D: TRBD1
CDR3: CSAMGQGKGGANVLTF
DNA: TGCAGCGCCATGGGACAGGGGAAAGGAGGGGCCAACGTCCTGACTTTC

V: TRBV9
size: -
J: TRBJ2-3
D: -
CDR3: CASSVGGARTDTQYF
DNA: TGTGCCAGCAGCGTAGGAGGAGCGCGGACAGATACGCAGTATTTT

V: TRBV19
size: few
J: TRBJ1-3
D: -
CDR3: CASSIGFFSGNTIYF
DNA: TGTGCCAGTAGTATTGGATTCTTCTCTGGAAACACCATATATTTT

V: TRBV6-6
size: -
J: TRBJ2-7
D: -
CDR3: CATQSRGYYEQYF
DNA: TGTGCCACACAGTCCCGGGGATACTACGAGCAGTACTTC

V: TRBV28
size: few
J: TRBJ1-2
D: TRBD1
CDR3: CASRLRRDRPNYGYTF
DNA: TGTGCCAGCCGCTTACGCCGGGACAGACCTAACTATGGCTACACCTTC

V: TRBV10-3
size: -
J: TRBJ2-7
D: -
CDR3: CAISDHGADSSYEQYF
DNA: TGTGCCATCAGTGACCACGGGGCCGATTCCTCCTACGAGCAGTACTTC

V: TRBV9
size: -
J: TRBJ2-7
D: -
CDR3: CASSEGGGQDYEQYF
DNA: TGTGCCAGCAGCGAGGGGGGTGGACAGGATTACGAGCAGTACTTC

V: TRBV19
size: -
J: TRBJ1-2
D: -
CDR3: CASRRTGGSANYGYTF
DNA: TGTGCCAGTAGGCGAACAGGAGGATCCGCTAACTATGGCTACACCTTC

V: TRBV15
size: -
J: TRBJ2-7
D: -
CDR3: CATSRDLGDEQYF
DNA: TGTGCCACCAGCAGAGATTTGGGGGACGAGCAGTACTTC

V: TRBV29-1
size: -
J: TRBJ1-4
D: TRBD1
CDR3: CSAAGTGNEKLFF
DNA: TGCAGCGCTGCCGGGACAGGGAATGAAAAACTGTTTTTT

V: TRBV28
size: -
J: TRBJ2-6
D: -
CDR3: CASRASGANVLTF
DNA: TGTGCCAGCAGGGCCTCTGGGGCCAACGTCCTGACTTTC

V: TRBV19
size: -
J: TRBJ1-3
D: -
CDR3: CASLSTGPPGNTIYF
DNA: TGTGCCAGTCTTTCCACAGGTCCACCCGGAAACACCATATATTTT